This TCR beta chain was identified in a study of blood T cell repertoires in COVID-19. As for the study in general: PBMCs, B-cell-depleted T cells, or T cells were the source of the cDNA or gDNA that made up the material.

The V and J ends lost 10 bases and 3 bases, in that order; junction bases with no gene match: 10. Germline CDR1 is ENHRY and CDR2 is SYGVKD. This CDR3 has 14 residues. Only in-frame clones appear in the TCRdb table, and some are missing; sequencing was by immunoSEQ multiplex PCR. The sample lists about 260,000 clones; about 83% were seen once. Sequencing input: PBMCs or T cells enriched from blood (not recorded which). This clonotype was obtained from a woman in her 50s who had recovered from COVID-19. The genes are TRBV10-3 and TRBJ1-2, with 8 bases aligning to TRBD1. The CDR3 protein is CATRSATGDYGYTF. The CDR3 DNA follows: TGTGCCACCCGCTCCGCGACAGGGGACTATGGCTACACCTTC.